This T cell receptor beta chain was captured by sequencing in a study of cytomegalovirus exposure and HLA in healthy donors. Study-wide results and caveats: It was only CMV serostatus that was available as immune exposure information. Sequencing probably produced one cluster of sequence variants that were highly shared. Other equally common chains were less clonally expanded than HLA-associated TCR beta chains, a later analysis showed.

PCR was performed using 60 Vbeta and 13 Jbeta primers. The method was immunoSEQ multiplex PCR; TCRdb's version includes in-frame clones alone and lacks a portion of them. The repertoire consists of under 150,000 clones, with around 70% occurring once and the leading ten covering about 2.6%. On this clone: Its specificity is not known.

The CDR3 totals 14 residues. The trim removed 5 bases at V and 3 bases at J, leaving 4 bases unmatched. Per germline, CDR1 LNHDA and CDR2 SQIVND (reference sequence). Each donor's status was that of a healthy bone marrow donor. The receptor was derived from a human donor in good health. The sequenced sample consisted of PBMCs. The chain carries TRBV19 and TRBJ2-7; 10 nucleotides align to TRBD2. CDR3 protein: CASSRLAGRYEQYF. CDR3 DNA sequence: TGTGCCAGTAGTCGACTAGCGGGCCGCTACGAGCAGTACTTC.